This is a list of T cell receptor beta chains from one sample in a study of blood T cells in healthy people across ages. From the 5' RACE reads, TCRdb called clonotypes with MiXCR, one entry per CDR3 protein. The sample records 910,000 or so distinct CDR3 sequences, 45% to 60% being singletons. The sample was blood. Source of these receptors: a woman in her sixties in good health. Each CDR3 is given with its conserved first and last residue. The D gene is left open where the match is weak. Not all rows give a size; the values are once, few, many and, for expanded clones, a class.

TRBJ1-4 | NA | NA | TRBV7-9 | TGTGCCAGCAGCTTAGCGCTGGGGAATGAAAAACTGTTTTTT | CASSLALGNEKLFF
TRBJ1-2 | many | TRBD1 | TRBV20-1 | TGCAGTGCTACCACCGGGACAGGGGCTTATGGCTACACCTTC | CSATTGTGAYGYTF
TRBJ2-5 | NA | TRBD2 | TRBV12-3/TRBV12-4 | TGTGCCAGCAGGTTGGGACTAGCGGTAGCGAGTGAGCAGTACTTC | CASRLGLAVASEQYF
TRBJ1-2 | NA | TRBD1 | TRBV20-1 | TGCAGTGCTACAAGTCAGGGGGGACGTGGCTACACCTTC | CSATSQGGRGYTF
TRBJ2-7 | NA | NA | TRBV2 | TGTGCCAGCAGCCGCAGGACAGACTCAAGGCAGTACTTC | CASSRRTDSRQYF
TRBJ1-2 | NA | NA | TRBV28 | TGTGCCAGCAGGAAAACCCGACAGTATGGCTACACCTTC | CASRKTRQYGYTF
TRBJ2-4 | NA | NA | TRBV12-3/TRBV12-4 | TGTGCCAGCAGTTACTCAAAGGAGACAGAAAACATTCAGTACTTC | CASSYSKETENIQYF
TRBJ1-2 | NA | NA | TRBV5-8 | TGTGCCAGCAGCCCGGTAGGGACACTTAACTATGGCTACACCTTC | CASSPVGTLNYGYTF
TRBJ2-7 | few | NA | TRBV20-1 | TGCAGCTTGGCTGGCGGGACAGACTACGAGCAGTACTTC | CSLAGGTDYEQYF
TRBJ2-3 | once | NA | TRBV7-3 | TGTGCCAGCAGCTTAACGGCGGGGCTCTCCACAGATACGCAGTATTTT | CASSLTAGLSTDTQYF
TRBJ2-5 | NA | NA | TRBV27 | TGTGCCAGCCGGGTTGCGCGGGACTTACCCGTGAATGAGCAGTACTTC | CASRVARDLPVNEQYF
TRBJ2-1 | NA | TRBD1 | TRBV9 | TGTGCCAGCAGCTTCCGGGACAGGGCCTACAATGAGCAGTTCTTC | CASSFRDRAYNEQFF
TRBJ2-7 | NA | NA | TRBV20-1 | TGCAGTGCTAGAGACCCCAAGGGATCCCCCTACGAGCAGTACTTC | CSARDPKGSPYEQYF
TRBJ2-7 | NA | TRBD1 | TRBV12-3/TRBV12-4 | TGTGCCAGCAGCGCAGGGGGTTCGGGCGAGCAGTACTTC | CASSAGGSGEQYF
TRBJ2-3 | few | TRBD1 | TRBV7-2 | TGTGCCAGCAGCTTACGACAGGGGATCACAGATACGCAGTATTTT | CASSLRQGITDTQYF
TRBJ2-3 | many | NA | TRBV4-2 | TGTGCCAGCAGCCAAGATCAGACGGGATTGGGCACAGATACGCAGTATTTT | CASSQDQTGLGTDTQYF
TRBJ2-7 | NA | NA | TRBV20-1 | TGCAGTGCTGAAATGGCCTACGAGCAGTACTTC | CSAEMAYEQYF
TRBJ2-1 | few | TRBD2 | TRBV20-1 | TGCAGTGCTAGGAGCGATGGGAGGGCCAAAAATGAGCAGTTCTTC | CSARSDGRAKNEQFF
TRBJ2-7 | NA | TRBD1 | TRBV30 | TGTGCCTGGACCCGACAGGGGGCCTACGAGCAGTACTTC | CAWTRQGAYEQYF
TRBJ2-3 | many | NA | TRBV7-8 | TGTGCCAGCAGCTCGTCGCGGGGCACAGATACGCAGTATTTT | CASSSSRGTDTQYF
TRBJ1-6 | NA | TRBD1 | TRBV6-5 | TGTGCCAGCAGTACCGGGACAGGGCATTCACCCCTCCACTTT | CASSTGTGHSPLHF
TRBJ1-2 | few | NA | TRBV6-5 | TGTGCCAGCAGTAAAAGGCAGGGGCGATTCGGCTATGGCTACACCTTC | CASSKRQGRFGYGYTF
TRBJ2-3 | NA | TRBD2 | TRBV27 | TGTGCCAGCAGCCCTTGGGGACTAGAGGAAGATACGCAGTATTTT | CASSPWGLEEDTQYF
TRBJ2-1 | few | NA | TRBV9 | TGTGCCAGCAGCCAGACCTACTCGTCCTACAATGAGCAGTTCTTC | CASSQTYSSYNEQFF
TRBJ2-1 | NA | NA | TRBV6-2/TRBV6-3 | TGTGCCAGTTACTCTCCCCGGGACAACTCCTACAATGAGCAGTTCTTC | CASYSPRDNSYNEQFF
TRBJ2-7 | NA | NA | TRBV30 | TGTGCCTGGAGTTGGGAACACGTCTACGAGCAGTACTTC | CAWSWEHVYEQYF
TRBJ2-7 | few | NA | TRBV4-2 | TGTGCCAGCAGCCAAGACCTCCGTCCGAACGAGCAGTACTTC | CASSQDLRPNEQYF
TRBJ1-2 | NA | TRBD1 | TRBV10-3 | TGTGCCATCAGTGAGTCACAGGGGGGCTATGGCTACACCTTC | CAISESQGGYGYTF
TRBJ1-4 | few | NA | TRBV29-1 | TGCAGCGTTACCGGGACGAAAGCAACTAATGAAAAACTGTTTTTT | CSVTGTKATNEKLFF
TRBJ2-1 | NA | NA | TRBV7-2 | TGTGCCAGCAGCTTATCTTTCATTCGCTCCTACAATGAGCAGTTCTTC | CASSLSFIRSYNEQFF
TRBJ2-7 | few | NA | TRBV4-1 | TGCGCCAGCAGCCAAGAAATGGTTTCCGAGCAGTACTTC | CASSQEMVSEQYF
TRBJ2-7 | NA | NA | TRBV4-2 | TGTGCCAGCAGCTACGCAGACACTCCCAACGGCGAGCAGTACTTC | CASSYADTPNGEQYF
TRBJ1-6 | NA | TRBD1 | TRBV2 | TGTGCCGGGACGGGACAGGGCTTGAATTCACCCCTCCACTTT | CAGTGQGLNSPLHF
TRBJ1-4 | NA | NA | TRBV2 | TGTGCCAGCAGTGCCAGGGACGGCACAACTAATGAAAAACTGTTTTTT | CASSARDGTTNEKLFF
TRBJ2-3 | NA | NA | TRBV5-4 | TGTGCCAGCAGCTCGTTGACAGCCTCCACAGATACGCAGTATTTT | CASSSLTASTDTQYF
TRBJ1-2 | NA | NA | TRBV6-1 | TGTGCCAGCAGTGATGGGGCTAACTATGGCTACACCTTC | CASSDGANYGYTF
TRBJ2-1 | NA | TRBD2 | TRBV28 | TGTGCCAGCAGTAGGAGGACTAGCGTCAACAATGAGCAGTTCTTC | CASSRRTSVNNEQFF
TRBJ2-3 | NA | TRBD2 | TRBV7-9 | TGTGCCAGCAGCTCCGGATCGGGCGGGAGCAGTGCAGATACGCAGTATTTT | CASSSGSGGSSADTQYF
TRBJ2-5 | NA | TRBD2 | TRBV9 | TGTGCCAGCAGCTCTGGGACTAGCGCCGGGAAGACCCAGTACTTC | CASSSGTSAGKTQYF
TRBJ2-1 | NA | TRBD2 | TRBV7-2 | TGTGCCAGCAGCTCTTCCTGGACTAGCGGGCGACTCAATGAGCAGTTCTTC | CASSSSWTSGRLNEQFF
TRBJ2-5 | NA | NA | TRBV7-8 | TGTGCCAGCAGCCTCACACCTCGACCTGATGAGGGGTCAGAGACCCAGTACTTC | CASSLTPRPDEGSETQYF
TRBJ2-5 | few | TRBD2 | TRBV6-5 | TGTGCCAGCAGTTACTCAGCCAATCCTAGGGCGGGAGTAAAGGAGACCCAGTACTTC | CASSYSANPRAGVKETQYF
TRBJ2-7 | NA | TRBD2 | TRBV11-2 | TGTGCCAGCAGGCCGACGGGACTAGCGGGAGTCTACGAGCAGTACTTC | CASRPTGLAGVYEQYF
TRBJ2-7 | NA | TRBD1 | TRBV18 | TGTGCCAGCTCACGAATCGGGGACAGGTACGAGCAGTACTTC | CASSRIGDRYEQYF
TRBJ2-3 | few | NA | TRBV5-1 | TGCGCCAGCAGCTTCGGGAGTACCAGCACAGATACGCAGTATTTT | CASSFGSTSTDTQYF
TRBJ2-7 | few | TRBD1 | TRBV12-3/TRBV12-4 | TGTGCCAGCAGCGCACGTGGGACAGGGTCCTACGAGCAGTACTTC | CASSARGTGSYEQYF
TRBJ2-5 | few | NA | TRBV7-8 | TGTGCCAGCAGCTTAGTCCGAGGAAGTGAGACCCAGTACTTC | CASSLVRGSETQYF
TRBJ2-4 | NA | NA | TRBV20-1 | TGCAGTGCTGCGCGGCAGGGGGGTCTAGCCAAAAACATTCAGTACTTC | CSAARQGGLAKNIQYF
TRBJ2-7 | NA | NA | TRBV20-1 | TGCAGTGCTGGAGATGTGCTCAGCGACTACGAGCAGTACTTC | CSAGDVLSDYEQYF
TRBJ1-2 | NA | NA | TRBV10-3 | TGTGCCATCAGTGACCAGGGCGAGAAGAACTATGGCTACACCTTC | CAISDQGEKNYGYTF